The present TCR beta chain was sequenced within a study of T-cell memory formation after mild COVID-19. Study at large: The study found TCR clusters largely donor specific.

Germline loops: CDR1 LNHDA, CDR2 SQIVND (reference sequence). This CDR3 contains 15 residues. The V gene lost 2 bases and the J gene lost 1 base, with 8 bases spanning the gap. TCR alpha and TCR beta cDNA libraries carrying sample barcodes and UMIs came from 5'RACE with constant-segment primers. MiXCR, applied by TCRdb to the 5' RACE reads, yields one record per CDR3 protein. The table lists 450,000 or so distinct CDR3 sequences, over 15% of them singletons. The study's findings and limits: Shrinking CD4+ clones were chiefly CM and EM; CD8+ ones were chiefly EMRA. A subset of responding clones appeared in pre-infection memory, suggesting cross-reactive memory joined.

Remarks on this clonotype: Its antigen is currently unknown.

The chain carries TRBV19 and TRBJ2-2; possibly TRBD1 for D (5 bases). The TCR comes from an adult woman who had mild COVID-19 (a few samples of this study predate the infection). Cell type and time point are not known. Material: PBMCs or a T cell subset sorted from them (not recorded which). CDR3 residues: CASSISGQNTGELFF. The CDR3 DNA is TGTGCCAGTAGTATATCAGGGCAGAACACCGGGGAGCTGTTTTTT.